This passage covers 29 T cell receptor beta chains from one sample sequenced in a study of CD8+ T cells in alopecia areata (dated by TCRdb to about 2018). Libraries were built with the immunoSEQ multiplex PCR assay. RNA was extracted from all samples and reverse transcribed into cDNA, which served as template for TCR sequencing. The table was pulled from immuneACCESS by TCRdb, which kept in-frame rearrangements only. Such tables lose some clones; where checked, under half of the loss comes from unresolved V genes, and the rest has no known cause. The sample table lists 150,000 to 200,000 clones, more than 50% of them with a count of one. 1% of the sample is in the top ten clones. In light of the paper, this sample's time point label describes: 24 weeks on oral tofacitinib. In the paper's terms, the treatment or condition label means: oral pan-JAK inhibitor, 5-10 mg twice daily. The sample here was CD4+ T cells sorted from blood, taken at week 24, from a patient treated with tofacitinib. The receptor source for this set is a human donor with alopecia areata.

The chain is built from TRBV7-2 and TRBJ1-2, with unresolved D. The V and J ends lost 5 bases and 8 bases respectively, with 9 bases between them. CDR3 length: 11 residues. The germline CDR1 and CDR2 sequences are SGHTA and FQGNSA. CDR3 DNA: TGTGCCAGCAGCCCCGGGCAGGGCTACACCTTC. Its translation: CASSPGQGYTF.

This clone was seen a few times. The chain links TRBV5-6 to TRBJ2-3; D is perhaps TRBD1 or TRBD2 (5 bases each). The CDR3 has 16 amino acids. Germline values: CDR1 SGHDT, CDR2 YYEEEE. V was clipped by 4 bases and J by 1 base, with 16 bases between them. In nucleotides, the CDR3 is TGTGCCAGCAGCAGGTCGGGGCAGGCCCGCACAGATACGCAGTATTTT. Translated, it gives CASSRSGQARTDTQYF.

V is TRBV30 and J is TRBJ1-2; no clear D gene. The ends were cut back, 4 bases at V and 7 bases at J, with 10 bases in the middle. The CDR3 spans 11 residues. Germline V gene lookup returns CDR1 GTSNPN and CDR2 SVGIG (reference sequence). The DNA for the CDR3 is TGTGCCTGGATGTGGGGATCTGGCTACACCTTC. Its translation: CAWMWGSGYTF.

The rearrangement links TRBV29-1 to TRBJ2-2; 7 bases fit TRBD2. Trimming cost V 6 bases and J 8 bases; bases outside gene matches: 9. Germline CDR1 SQVTM, CDR2 ANQGSEA. The CDR3 is 13 amino acids. The CDR3 is CSVRDYRPGELFF. The CDR3 DNA reads TGCAGCGTCCGGGACTATCGACCTGGGGAGCTGTTTTTT.

The genes are TRBV5-6 and TRBJ1-2; 9 bases are shared with TRBD1. The CDR3 runs 14 residues. V dropped 4 bases and J dropped 7; count of bases not matched to a gene: 8. Germline V gives CDR1 SGHDT, CDR2 YYEEEE. The CDR3 loop reads CASSMGQGGSGYTF. CDR3 DNA: TGTGCCAGCAGCATGGGACAGGGAGGTAGTGGCTACACCTTC.

The chain combines TRBV25-1 with TRBJ1-5, with D possibly being TRBD1 (6 bases). Trimming pared 4 bases from V and 0 bases from J, leaving 7 bases between. The CDR3 is 14 amino acids. CDR1 and CDR2 from the germline V gene are MGHDK and SYGVNS. CDR3 amino acids: CASSGDISNQPQHF. The CDR3 nucleotides read TGTGCCAGCAGTGGGGACATTAGCAATCAGCCCCAGCATTTT. The whole variable domain, filled in from reference TRBV25-1 and TRBJ1-5, reads EADIYQTPRYLVIGTGKKITLECSQTMGHDKMYWYQQDPGMELHLIHYSYGVNSTEKGDLSSESTVSRIRTEHFPLTLESARPSHTSQYLCASSGDISNQPQHFGDGTRLSIL.

This clone was seen a handful of times. The gene calls are TRBV30 and TRBJ1-4; unclear D gene. V shed 7 bases and J shed 5 bases, with 8 bases lying between them. CDR1 and CDR2 (germline): GTSNPN, SVGIG (reference sequence). There are 11 residues in the CDR3. The CDR3 loop is CAYAHNEKLFF. The CDR3 DNA is TGTGCCTATGCCCACAATGAAAAACTGTTTTTT.

This chain joins TRBV10-3 and TRBJ2-3; D is unresolved. CDR3 length equals 13 residues. Per germline, CDR1 ENHRY and CDR2 SYGVKD. The V gene lost 2 bases and the J gene lost 2 bases, with 5 bases spanning the gap. Here the CDR3 DNA reads TGTGCCATCAGTGAGAGTCTCACAGATACGCAGTATTTT. This sequence encodes CAISESLTDTQYF.

This chain joins TRBV11-1 and TRBJ2-5; 7 positions agree with TRBD2. Trimming removed 5 bases from V and 4 bases from J; junction bases left unmatched: 7. The CDR3 consists of 14 residues. Germline CDR1 is SGHAT and CDR2 is FQDESV (reference sequence). The CDR3 coding sequence is TGTGCCAGCAGCGTACTAGCGACGGGAGAGACCCAGTACTTC. Its translation: CASSVLATGETQYF. Full variable domain (rest looked up from reference TRBV11-1 and TRBJ2-5): EAEVAQSPRYKITEKSQAVAFWCDPISGHATLYWYRQILGQGPELLVQFQDESVVDDSQLPKDRFSAERLKGVDSTLKIQPAELGDSAMYLCASSVLATGETQYFGPGTRLLVL.

The V gene is TRBV29-1, the J gene TRBJ1-2; D call uncertain. V lost 1 base, J lost 4 bases, and 10 bases lay in between. Germline CDR1 is SQVTM and CDR2 is ANQGSEA. The length of the CDR3 is 13 residues. This CDR3 reads CSVEGGQTYGYTF. Here the CDR3 DNA reads TGCAGCGTTGAAGGTGGGCAAACCTATGGCTACACCTTC.

V and J are TRBV29-1 and TRBJ1-1; 8 bases line up with TRBD1. This CDR3 contains 13 residues. J lost 4 bases, V lost 5 bases, and 6 bases had no gene match. Germline V gives CDR1 SQVTM, CDR2 ANQGSEA. The CDR3 sequence: CSVRTGSFTEAFF. The CDR3 DNA follows: TGCAGCGTTAGGACAGGGAGCTTCACTGAAGCTTTCTTT.

Only a few counts were recorded for this clone. The V call is TRBV30, the J call TRBJ2-2; D is undetermined. Germline CDR1 GTSNPN, CDR2 SVGIG (reference sequence). The CDR3 consists of 15 residues. V was pared by 3 bases and J by 1 base, with 12 bases between. CDR3 in DNA: TGTGCCTGGAGATTAAATGGTGGGAACACCGGGGAGCTGTTTTTT. Protein: CAWRLNGGNTGELFF. The variable domain in full, completed from reference TRBV30 and TRBJ2-2, reads SQTIHQWPATLVQPVGSPLSLECTVEGTSNPNLYWYRQAAGRGLQLLFYSVGIGQISSEVPQNLSASRPQDRQFILSSKKLLLSDSGFYLCAWRLNGGNTGELFFGEGSRLTVL.

There are a few counts of this clone. The rearrangement uses TRBV28 and TRBJ1-1, with D unresolved. Germline CDR1 is MDHEN and CDR2 is SYDVKM. This CDR3 is built from 11 residues. Trimming shortened V by 3 bases and J by 11 bases, and 10 bases separated the two germline ends. The CDR3 loop reads CASSFESRAFF. CDR3 nucleotides: TGTGCCAGCAGTTTCGAATCTAGGGCTTTCTTT.

This clone was counted a single time. This chain joins TRBV5-4 and TRBJ2-1, with D unclear. The CDR3 contains 16 residues. The germline V gene has CDR1 SGHNT and CDR2 YYREEE (reference sequence). V was shortened by 3 bases and J by 0 bases, with 13 bases between the two germline ends. CDR3 loop: CASSSIDGTSYNEQFF. CDR3 coding DNA: TGTGCCAGCAGCTCGATAGACGGAACCTCCTACAATGAGCAGTTCTTC.

This clone was observed once. This rearrangement joins TRBV7-2 to TRBJ2-1; 14 nucleotides line up with TRBD2. From germline, CDR1 is SGHTA and CDR2 FQGNSA. This CDR3 is built from 18 residues. Unmatched junction bases numbered 6, after V lost 5 bases and J lost 0 bases. CDR3 nucleotide sequence: TGTGCCAGCAGCGCCTCGACTAGCGGGGGGGGCTCCTACAATGAGCAGTTCTTC. Translating gives CASSASTSGGGSYNEQFF. The full variable domain, completed using reference TRBV7-2 and TRBJ2-1, is GAGVSQSPSNKVTEKGKDVELRCDPISGHTALYWYRQSLGQGLEFLIYFQGNSAPDKSGLPSDRFSAERTGGSVSTLTIQRTQQEDSAVYLCASSASTSGGGSYNEQFFGPGTRLTVL.

The chain couples TRBV18 to TRBJ2-7; unclear D gene. V gave up 3 bases and J gave up 7 bases, with 7 bases separating them. Germline CDR1 is KGHSH and CDR2 is LQKENI. The CDR3 sequence is 11 residues long. CDR3 protein: CASSPGGEQYF. The CDR3 bases are TGTGCCAGCTCACCCGGTGGTGAGCAGTACTTC.

The chain links TRBV14 to TRBJ1-2; no reliable D call. CDR1 SGHDN and CDR2 FVKESK come from the germline V gene. CDR3 size: 15 residues. V shed 0 bases and J shed 2 bases, with 10 bases lying between them. The CDR3 spells CASSQDSTRNYGYTF. CDR3 coding DNA: TGTGCCAGCAGCCAAGATTCGACAAGAAACTATGGCTACACCTTC.

A few counts support this clone. The V and J genes are TRBV18 and TRBJ2-7, with 10 positions matching TRBD1. CDR1 is KGHSH, CDR2 LQKENI, per germline. J gave up 5 bases and V 1 base, and 11 bases lay outside the gene matches. The CDR3 covers 17 residues. Written as DNA, the CDR3 is TGTGCCAGCTCACCACTACCTCCGGGACAGGGGCCCCACGAGCAGTACTTC. It translates to CASSPLPPGQGPHEQYF.

V usage is TRBV7-2 and J usage is TRBJ1-1, with D possibly being TRBD1 (5 bases). From germline, CDR1 is SGHTA and CDR2 FQGNSA. Trimming cost V 3 bases and J 1 base, with 12 bases left between them. This CDR3 region has 15 residues. CDR3 residues: CASSFQPGRNTEAFF. The DNA of the CDR3 is TGTGCCAGCAGCTTTCAACCGGGACGGAACACTGAAGCTTTCTTT.

The chain couples TRBV29-1 to TRBJ2-3, with TRBD1 as a possible D gene (5 bases). In germline, CDR1 is SQVTM, CDR2 ANQGSEA. The CDR3 length is 13 residues. Trimming shortened V by 5 bases and J by 2 bases, and 11 bases separated the two germline ends. CDR3 loop: CSVQGLLTDTQYF. CDR3 in DNA: TGCAGCGTTCAGGGCCTACTCACAGATACGCAGTATTTT.

The gene calls are TRBV9 and TRBJ1-1; 8 positions agree with TRBD1. The J segment lost 4 bases and the V segment lost 0 bases, leaving 2 bases of the junction unmatched. The germline gives CDR1 SGDLS, CDR2 YYNGEE. The CDR3 spans 14 residues. CDR3 loop: CASSVETGGTEAFF. The CDR3 nucleotides read TGTGCCAGCAGCGTAGAAACAGGGGGCACTGAAGCTTTCTTT.

This clone is a singleton in its sample. Other DNA sequences within the sample encode an identical CDR3. This rearrangement joins TRBV7-9 to TRBJ1-1, with D perhaps TRBD1 (5 bases). The V and J ends lost 4 bases and 4 bases respectively, with 13 bases between them. Germline V lookup: CDR1 SEHNR, CDR2 FQNEAQ (reference sequence). The CDR3 extends over 14 amino acids. DNA for the CDR3: TGTGCCAGCAGCTCCTCCGGGGGTTCCACTGAAGCTTTCTTT. Protein product: CASSSSGGSTEAFF. Full variable domain (remainder filled in from reference TRBV7-9 and TRBJ1-1): DTGVSQNPRHKITKRGQNVTFRCDPISEHNRLYWYRQTLGQGPEFLTYFQNEAQLEKSRLLSDRFSAERPKGSFSTLEIQRTEQGDSAMYLCASSSSGGSTEAFFGQGTRLTVV.

V is TRBV25-1 and J is TRBJ1-1; D uncertain. V gave up 7 bases and J gave up 8 bases, with 14 bases separating them. CDR3 size: 12 residues. CDR1 MGHDK and CDR2 SYGVNS come from the germline V gene. In nucleotides, the CDR3 is TGTGCCAGCAATGAGCCTGGAGTGGAAGCTTTCTTT. Amino acids: CASNEPGVEAFF. Drawing the rest from reference TRBV25-1 and TRBJ1-1, the complete variable domain is EADIYQTPRYLVIGTGKKITLECSQTMGHDKMYWYQQDPGMELHLIHYSYGVNSTEKGDLSSESTVSRIRTEHFPLTLESARPSHTSQYLCASNEPGVEAFFGQGTRLTVV.

The genes are TRBV2 and TRBJ1-1; D is unresolved. The ends were cut back, 5 bases at V and 1 base at J, with 5 bases in the middle. This CDR3 spans 12 amino acids. CDR1 is SNHLY, CDR2 FYNNEI, per germline. CDR3 in amino acids: CASSFSNTEAFF. For the CDR3, the DNA is TGTGCCAGCAGTTTTTCGAACACTGAAGCTTTCTTT.

This clone has a handful of counts. The rearrangement uses TRBV30 and TRBJ2-2; TRBD2 matches 10 bases. V trimming: 1 base; J trimming: 4 bases; junction bases outside the gene matches: 9. This CDR3 is built from 17 residues. Germline V lookup: CDR1 GTSNPN, CDR2 SVGIG (reference sequence). In nucleotides, the CDR3 is TGTGCCTGGAGTGCCTCAGCGGGGGGGCCGTCCACCGGGGAGCTGTTTTTT. It specifies CAWSASAGGPSTGELFF.

The chain carries TRBV10-3 and TRBJ2-1; D is undetermined. V lost 6 bases and J 5 bases, leaving 8 bases between the germline ends. Germline V lookup: CDR1 ENHRY, CDR2 SYGVKD. The CDR3 runs 12 residues. The CDR3 nucleotides read TGTGCCATCAGATCAAGTAACAATGAGCAGTTCTTC. This gives the protein CAIRSSNNEQFF.

Only a few counts were recorded for this clone. The chain recombines TRBV4-3 with TRBJ2-3; 7 bases are shared with TRBD1. This CDR3 comprises 15 residues. After removal of 4 bases from V and 1 base from J, the junction contained 5 bases not matched to a gene. Germline loops: CDR1 LGHNA, CDR2 YSLEER. The CDR3 DNA sequence: TGCGCCAGCAGCCTAGAAGGGACAGGCACAGATACGCAGTATTTT. Translation: CASSLEGTGTDTQYF.

V is TRBV15 and J is TRBJ2-5; D is unresolved. CDR1 and CDR2 (germline): LNHNV, YYDKDF (reference sequence). The ends were cut back, 0 bases at V and 7 bases at J, with 12 bases in the middle. The CDR3 runs to 14 residues. The CDR3 loop is CATSRDTTRGTQYF. For the CDR3, the DNA is TGTGCCACCAGCAGAGATACGACCCGAGGGACCCAGTACTTC. Variable domain in full (rest from reference TRBV15 and TRBJ2-5): DAMVIQNPRYQVTQFGKPVTLSCSQTLNHNVMYWYQQKSSQAPKLLFHYYDKDFNNEADTPDNFQSRRPNTSFCFLDIRSPGLGDTAMYLCATSRDTTRGTQYFGPGTRLLVL.

The chain carries TRBV7-3 and TRBJ2-1; tentative D call: TRBD1 (6 bases). This CDR3 has 15 residues. Germline CDR1 reads SGHTA; CDR2 reads FQGTGA. Between the trimmed V and J ends, which lost 1 base and 2 bases, there was a span of 9 bases. The CDR3 region has the DNA TGTGCCAGCAGCTTAAGACAGGCCACCTACAATGAGCAGTTCTTC. It yields the protein CASSLRQATYNEQFF.